Below, 3 T cell receptor beta chains from the same sample are listed, as sequenced in a study of CD4 T cell repertoires in COVID-19. No culture step preceded sequencing of the ex vivo isolated memory T cells. TCRdb's copy holds only in-frame clones and misses some; the assay was immunoSEQ multiplex PCR. The sample yields approximately 24,000 clones, 93% seen once. The sample consisted of circulating follicular helper CD4+ T cells (cTfh) from blood, taken before the COVID-19 pandemic. The receptors originated from a human donor who had COVID-19.

The V call is TRBV28, the J call TRBJ1-2, with 7 bases aligning to TRBD1. The CDR3 runs 13 residues. Germline CDR1 MDHEN, CDR2 SYDVKM. V lost 4 bases to trimming and J lost 8 bases; unmatched junction nucleotides: 7. The CDR3 DNA follows: TGTGCCAGCAGTTCCACAGGGGCTCGAGGCTACACCTTC. It yields the protein CASSSTGARGYTF.

There are a few counts of this clone. This rearrangement joins TRBV10-2 to TRBJ2-3, with a tentative D call TRBD2 (6 bases). V dropped 3 bases and J dropped 6 bases, with 16 bases sitting between them. The CDR3 loop spans 15 amino acids. Germline assignment: CDR1 WSHSY and CDR2 SAAADI. The CDR3 loop is CASSEESGGVDTQYF. The CDR3 nucleotides read TGCGCCAGCAGTGAAGAAAGCGGAGGGGTGGATACGCAGTATTTT.

This clone was observed a single time. The chain is built from TRBV28 and TRBJ1-5; TRBD1 agrees at 8 bases. The V segment lost 2 bases and the J segment 1 base; nucleotides outside the gene matches: 4. Germline V gene data show CDR1 as MDHEN and CDR2 as SYDVKM. This CDR3 is built from 16 residues. CDR3 protein: CASSLQGALSNQPQHF. The CDR3 coding sequence is TGTGCCAGCAGTTTACAGGGGGCCCTAAGCAATCAGCCCCAGCATTTT.